Here is one T cell receptor beta chain with its context. The data were obtained in a study of blood T cell repertoires in COVID-19. At the level of the study: Spain, Italy and the United States supplied samples that represented acute and convalescent COVID-19. PBMCs, B-cell-depleted T cells, or T cells provided the cDNA or gDNA that made up the material.

CDR3 length: 16 residues. CDR1 and CDR2 (germline): LGHDT, YNNKEL (reference sequence). Losses at the gene ends were 0 bases for V and 1 base for J; bases not matched to a gene: 4. Data came from immunoSEQ multiplex PCR; TCRdb stores just in-frame clones and leaves some out. Among about 130,000 clones listed, 70% to 85% were seen once. The specimen was peripheral blood. The TCR sequence derives from a woman at least 80 years old with acute or convalescent COVID-19. The chain has TRBV3-1 (or the pseudogene TRBV3-2) and TRBJ2-7; 9 bases align to TRBD2. CDR3 bases: TGTGCCAGCAGCCAAGAGTCTAGCGGGGTTTCCTACGAGCAGTACTTC. Protein: CASSQESSGVSYEQYF.